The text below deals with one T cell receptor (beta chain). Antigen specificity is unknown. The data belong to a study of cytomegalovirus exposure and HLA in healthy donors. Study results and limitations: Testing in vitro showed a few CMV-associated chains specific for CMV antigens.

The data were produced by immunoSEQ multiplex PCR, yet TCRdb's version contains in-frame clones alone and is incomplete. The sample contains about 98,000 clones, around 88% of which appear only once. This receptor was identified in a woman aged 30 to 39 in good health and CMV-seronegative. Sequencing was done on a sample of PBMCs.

CDR3: CASSQQDRPTYEQYF. The CDR3, as DNA: TGTGCCAGCAGCCAGCAGGACAGGCCGACCTACGAGCAGTACTTC. The chain links TRBV5-5 to TRBJ2-7; TRBD1 agrees at 7 bases. There are 15 residues in the CDR3. The germline V gene encodes CDR1 SGHKS and CDR2 YYEKEE (reference sequence). V shed 4 bases and J 2 bases; nucleotides not matched to a gene: 9. Full variable domain (remainder filled in from reference TRBV5-5 and TRBJ2-7): DAGVTQSPTHLIKTRGQQVTLRCSPISGHKSVSWYQQVLGQGPQFIFQYYEKEERGRGNFPDRFSARQFPNYSSELNVNALLLGDSALYLCASSQQDRPTYEQYFGPGTRLTVT.